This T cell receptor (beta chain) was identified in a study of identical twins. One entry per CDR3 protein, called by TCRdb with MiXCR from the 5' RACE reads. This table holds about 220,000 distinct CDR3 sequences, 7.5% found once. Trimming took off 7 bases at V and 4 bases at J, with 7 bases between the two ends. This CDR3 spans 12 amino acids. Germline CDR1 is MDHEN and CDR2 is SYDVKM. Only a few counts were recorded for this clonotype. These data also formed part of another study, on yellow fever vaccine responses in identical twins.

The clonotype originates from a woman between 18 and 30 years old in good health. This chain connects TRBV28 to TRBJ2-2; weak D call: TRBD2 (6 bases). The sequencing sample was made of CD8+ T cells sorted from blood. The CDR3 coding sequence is TGTGCCAGCAAGGGAGGCACCGGGGAGCTGTTTTTT. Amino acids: CASKGGTGELFF.